This T cell receptor beta chain originates from a study of early stage breast cancer tumors. Study-wide context: Most invasive tumors, about 75% of the 16, were ER+/PR+/HER2-.

The CDR3 loop spans 12 amino acids. V dropped 4 bases and J dropped 5 bases, with 7 bases sitting between them. CDR1 is SGHVS, CDR2 FNYEAQ, per germline. The table came from immunoSEQ multiplex PCR; TCRdb's copy has only in-frame clones and leaves some out. This sample has more than 55,000 clones, with over 65% found just once. This rearrangement joins TRBV7-6 to TRBJ2-3, with D perhaps matching TRBD2 (6 bases). Input material: blood. The sequence came from a person aged 25 to 39 with breast cancer. The CDR3: CASSWGVDTQYF. The DNA for the CDR3 is TGTGCCAGCAGCTGGGGGGTAGATACGCAGTATTTT.